This TCR beta chain was observed in a study of OX40 agonist ivuxolimab in advanced cancers. Germline V CDR1 and CDR2: LGHNA, YNFKEQ. Trimming cost V 3 bases and J 1 base; bases outside gene matches: 0. This CDR3 is built from 13 residues. Method: immunoSEQ multiplex PCR; TCRdb's copy keeps in-frame clones and lacks some. The sample lists more than 45,000 clones, approximately 90% occurring once. The source is an adult with an advanced solid tumor such as melanoma, head and neck, liver or kidney cancer. The rearrangement links TRBV4-2 to TRBJ2-7; the match to TRBD2 covers 7 bases. The input for sequencing was CD4+ or CD8+ T cells sorted from blood, taken in a trial of the OX40 agonist ivuxolimab. The CDR3 coding sequence is TGTGCCAGCAGCCACGGGGGGTCCTACGAGCAGTACTTC. Encoded protein: CASSHGGSYEQYF.